Listed here are 28 T cell receptor beta chains from one sample, sequenced in a study of identical twins. TCRdb passed the 5' RACE reads through MiXCR, listing each CDR3 protein once. The table lists approximately 550,000 distinct CDR3 sequences, 20% to 25% of them singletons, with 0.4% to 0.6% in the top ten. These data also featured in a second study, about yellow fever vaccine responses in identical twins.

The sample consisted of CD4+ T cells sorted from blood. These receptors came from a woman aged 18-30 years in good health.

This clonotype was seen a few times. The chain has TRBV7-8 and TRBJ2-5; tentatively, D is TRBD2 (6 bases). V lost 1 base to trimming and J lost 2 bases, with 17 bases between them. Germline V gene sequence: CDR1 SGHVS, CDR2 FQNEAQ. This CDR3 has 17 residues. CDR3 in amino acids: CASSLDTGGTAQETQYF. The CDR3 coding sequence is TGTGCCAGCAGCTTAGATACGGGCGGGACGGCGCAAGAGACCCAGTACTTC.

The chain links TRBV7-2 to TRBJ2-2; D gene unclear. Between the trimmed V and J ends, which lost 3 bases and 4 bases, there was a span of 12 bases. This CDR3 region has 15 residues. Germline CDR1 SGHTA, CDR2 FQGNSA. CDR3 sequence (DNA): TGTGCCAGCAGCTTTAACGGTCAGGTCACCGGGGAGCTGTTTTTT. Its translation: CASSFNGQVTGELFF.

The sample holds a few counts of this clonotype. The chain carries TRBV7-9 and TRBJ1-2; unclear D gene. CDR1 is SEHNR and CDR2 is FQNEAQ in the germline V gene (reference sequence). This CDR3 contains 13 residues. V shed 2 bases and J shed 6 bases, with 10 bases lying between them. This CDR3 is CASSLKLGDGYTF. The CDR3 coding sequence is TGTGCCAGCAGCTTAAAATTGGGTGATGGCTACACCTTC.

The table lists this clonotype with a few counts. The chain has TRBV7-6 and TRBJ2-7; possibly TRBD2 for D (5 bases). In germline, CDR1 is SGHVS, CDR2 FNYEAQ. With 5 bases removed from V and 7 bases from J, the gap between germline ends came to 12 bases. The CDR3 runs to 12 residues. DNA of the CDR3: TGTGCCAGCAGCGACCTAGCTGGAGAGCAGTACTTC. Its protein product is CASSDLAGEQYF.

This clonotype appeared a few times. The chain recombines TRBV7-2 with TRBJ2-3; 8 nucleotides align to TRBD2. Germline V gene lookup returns CDR1 SGHTA and CDR2 FQGNSA. Unmatched junction bases numbered 9, after V lost 1 base and J lost 6 bases. The CDR3 length is 16 residues. CDR3 residues: CASSLEAAGGGDTQYF. In DNA, the CDR3 is TGTGCCAGCAGCTTAGAGGCCGCGGGGGGAGGGGATACGCAGTATTTT.

This chain joins TRBV6-2 or TRBV6-3 and TRBJ2-7, with D tentatively TRBD2 (6 bases). This CDR3 contains 14 residues. V was pared by 7 bases and J by 0 bases, with 13 bases between. CDR1 and CDR2 from the germline V gene are MNHEY and SVGEGT. The CDR3 region has the DNA TGTGCCAGCAAGGGCGGGGCAAGCTCCTACGAGCAGTACTTC. Protein: CASKGGASSYEQYF.

This clonotype was picked up many times. J is TRBJ2-4 and V is TRBV6-1; 9 positions agree with TRBD2. Germline V gene lookup returns CDR1 MNHNS and CDR2 SASEGT. CDR3 length equals 15 residues. Unmatched junction bases numbered 5, after V lost 8 bases and J lost 0 bases. CDR3 coding DNA: TGTGCCAGCGCTGCGGGGGGGTTAGCCAAAAACATTCAGTACTTC. Translation gives CASAAGGLAKNIQYF.

This clonotype was seen a few times. The J gene is TRBJ2-1, the V gene TRBV7-8, with TRBD1 matching over 7 bases. The germline gives CDR1 SGHVS, CDR2 FQNEAQ. V was pared by 3 bases and J by 6 bases, with 8 bases of the junction left unmatched. The CDR3 sequence is 15 residues long. The CDR3 sequence: CASSFFTGVGNEQFF. CDR3 coding DNA: TGTGCCAGCAGCTTCTTTACAGGGGTCGGCAATGAGCAGTTCTTC.

This clonotype came up once. The CDR3 here is CASSTSRNPEAFF. The CDR3 region has the DNA TGTGCCAGCTCAACCAGTCGTAACCCTGAAGCTTTCTTT. The gene calls are TRBV18 and TRBJ1-1; D unresolved. The CDR3 has 13 residues. The germline V gene encodes CDR1 KGHSH and CDR2 LQKENI. Trimming removed 5 bases from V and 6 bases from J, with 13 bases in between.

This clonotype was counted only a few times. The chain couples TRBV11-3 to TRBJ2-1; D gene unclear. Trimming removed 0 bases at V and 8 bases at J, with 11 bases between. From germline, CDR1 is SGHNT and CDR2 YENEEA. The CDR3 consists of 14 residues. CDR3: CASSLDFGGDEQFF. DNA for the CDR3: TGTGCCAGCAGCTTAGATTTCGGTGGGGATGAGCAGTTCTTC.

The chain recombines TRBV4-2 with TRBJ2-4; TRBD1 agrees at 8 bases. There are 19 residues in the CDR3. J lost 3 bases, V lost 2 bases, and 15 bases had no gene match. Germline CDR1 LGHNA, CDR2 YNFKEQ. CDR3 region: CASSQPEGQGVGVKNIQYF. As DNA, the CDR3 is TGTGCCAGCAGCCAACCGGAAGGACAGGGAGTTGGTGTCAAAAACATTCAGTACTTC.

This clonotype has only one observation. The V and J genes are TRBV28 and TRBJ2-1, with TRBD2 identical over 7 bases. With 6 bases clipped from V and 5 bases from J, the junction kept 7 bases outside the gene matches. The germline V gene encodes CDR1 MDHEN and CDR2 SYDVKM. This CDR3 spans 14 amino acids. CDR3: CASSMGGINNEQFF. CDR3 DNA sequence: TGTGCCAGCAGCATGGGGGGGATCAACAATGAGCAGTTCTTC.

The J gene is TRBJ2-3, the V gene TRBV4-1; D is tentatively TRBD1 or TRBD2 (5 bases each). CDR1 MGHRA and CDR2 YSYEKL come from the germline V gene. This CDR3 contains 16 residues. V shed 5 bases and J shed 5 bases, with 20 bases lying between them. The DNA for the CDR3 is TGCGCCAGCAGCTACCCGGGGCGGGCAAAAGAAGATACGCAGTATTTT. Protein: CASSYPGRAKEDTQYF.

In its sample, this clonotype was seen many times. CDR3 DNA sequence: TGCGCCAGCAGCTTCACAACAGGGGGGAAGCAGTTCTTC. Amino acid sequence: CASSFTTGGKQFF. J is TRBJ2-1 and V is TRBV5-1, with 8 bases identical to TRBD1. Germline trimming cut 2 bases from V and 11 bases from J; bases unmatched to any gene: 6. The germline gives CDR1 SGHRS, CDR2 YFSETQ. The CDR3 loop spans 13 amino acids.

This clonotype was found a few times. The DNA of the CDR3 is TGCGCCAGCAGTAGTAGGGGCAGGGGGTTCCAAGAGACCCAGTACTTC. This translates into CASSSRGRGFQETQYF. This sequence joins TRBV5-1 and TRBJ2-5; 7 positions match TRBD1. There are 16 residues in the CDR3. V was clipped by 5 bases and J by 1 base; unmatched bases: 11. Germline V gene lookup returns CDR1 SGHRS and CDR2 YFSETQ. Drawing the rest from reference TRBV5-1 and TRBJ2-5, the complete variable domain is KAGVTQTPRYLIKTRGQQVTLSCSPISGHRSVSWYQQTPGQGLQFLFEYFSETQRNKGNFPGRFSGRQFSNSRSEMNVSTLELGDSALYLCASSSRGRGFQETQYFGPGTRLLVL.

The V gene is TRBV3-1, the J gene TRBJ2-5; D unresolved. Trimming left V 3 bases short and J 0 bases short, with 8 bases between. The CDR3 is 14 residues long. CDR1 and CDR2 from the germline V gene are LGHDT and YNNKEL (reference sequence). CDR3 region: CASSQTPNQETQYF. In DNA form, the CDR3 reads TGTGCCAGCAGCCAGACGCCTAACCAAGAGACCCAGTACTTC.

V gene TRBV12-3 or TRBV12-4 combines with J gene TRBJ2-2; possibly TRBD1 or TRBD2 for D (5 bases each). V was pared by 3 bases and J by 5 bases, with 10 bases between. The CDR3 consists of 14 residues. CDR3 coding DNA: TGTGCCAGCAGTTTTGGGACGGATACCGGGGAGCTGTTTTTT. Amino acids: CASSFGTDTGELFF.

This clonotype came up a few times. The gene calls are TRBV6-1 and TRBJ2-1; 9 nucleotides match TRBD1. Germline assignment: CDR1 MNHNS and CDR2 SASEGT. This CDR3 comprises 15 residues. V shed 2 bases and J 8 bases; nucleotides not matched to a gene: 7. This CDR3 reads CASSEPGTGFYEQFF. Written as DNA, the CDR3 is TGTGCCAGCAGTGAACCCGGGACAGGGTTCTATGAGCAGTTCTTC.

V and J are TRBV2 and TRBJ2-5; possible D gene TRBD2, 6 bases. The CDR3 loop spans 12 amino acids. The ends were cut back, 8 bases at V and 0 bases at J, with 7 bases in the middle. Per the germline V gene, CDR1 is SNHLY and CDR2 is FYNNEI. The CDR3 sequence: CASGGYQETQYF. DNA of the CDR3: TGTGCCAGCGGAGGGTACCAAGAGACCCAGTACTTC.

V is TRBV20-1 and J is TRBJ2-3; D not resolved. CDR1 is DFQATT and CDR2 is SNEGSKA in the germline V gene (reference sequence). The V gene lost 5 bases and the J gene lost 6 bases, with 6 bases spanning the gap. This CDR3 is built from 10 residues. The CDR3 sequence: CSAFGDTQYF. CDR3 DNA: TGCAGTGCTTTTGGGGATACGCAGTATTTT.

CDR3 nucleotide sequence: TGTGCCAGCAGCCGTTGGGACAGCAATTATAGCAATCAGCCCCAGCATTTT. The encoded protein is CASSRWDSNYSNQPQHF. V gene TRBV7-6 combines with J gene TRBJ1-5; 7 bases map to TRBD1. Germline values: CDR1 SGHVS, CDR2 FNYEAQ. The CDR3 consists of 17 residues. Trimming removed 5 bases from V and 0 bases from J; junction bases left unmatched: 10.

The chain carries TRBV20-1 and TRBJ2-1; D is ambiguous. The CDR3 consists of 10 residues. Trimming took 3 bases from V and 11 from J, leaving 8 bases between them. Germline V lookup: CDR1 DFQATT, CDR2 SNEGSKA (reference sequence). CDR3 protein: CSASADQQFF. CDR3 DNA sequence: TGCAGTGCTAGTGCCGATCAGCAGTTCTTC.

This clonotype was detected a few times. This sequence joins TRBV12-3 or TRBV12-4 and TRBJ2-1; D perhaps matches TRBD2 (6 bases). CDR3 length equals 12 residues. Trimming took off 5 bases at V and 8 bases at J, with 10 bases between the two ends. The CDR3 DNA follows: TGTGCCAGCAGTATGACTAGACATGAGCAGTTCTTC. Protein: CASSMTRHEQFF.

The rearrangement uses TRBV15 and TRBJ2-7; unclear D gene. Germline V CDR1 and CDR2: LNHNV, YYDKDF (reference sequence). The CDR3 covers 14 residues. With 0 bases removed from V and 7 bases from J, the gap between germline ends came to 13 bases. CDR3 in DNA: TGTGCCACCAGCAGAGATCCCCTAAGTGAGGAGCAGTACTTC. It codes for CATSRDPLSEEQYF. Drawing the rest from reference TRBV15 and TRBJ2-7, the complete variable domain is DAMVIQNPRYQVTQFGKPVTLSCSQTLNHNVMYWYQQKSSQAPKLLFHYYDKDFNNEADTPDNFQSRRPNTSFCFLDIRSPGLGDTAMYLCATSRDPLSEEQYFGPGTRLTVT.

This sequence joins TRBV7-2 and TRBJ2-1; 13 bases are shared with TRBD2. The CDR3 has 14 amino acids. Germline assignment: CDR1 SGHTA and CDR2 FQGNSA. V lost 5 bases and J lost 10; bases outside the gene matches: 5. CDR3 residues: CASSRGLAGWEQFF. The CDR3, as DNA: TGTGCCAGCAGCAGGGGACTAGCGGGATGGGAGCAGTTCTTC.

The gene calls are TRBV7-8 and TRBJ2-1; 9 nucleotides align to TRBD2. The CDR3 totals 19 residues. V shed 0 bases, J shed 2 bases, and the junction held 11 bases outside the gene matches. Germline-derived CDR1 and CDR2 are SGHVS and FQNEAQ. The CDR3 coding sequence is TGTGCCAGCAGCTTAGCCCCCGCCTTTAGCGGGAGTACCTACAATGAGCAGTTCTTC. Translating it yields CASSLAPAFSGSTYNEQFF.

This clonotype was recorded a few times. The chain combines TRBV10-3 with TRBJ1-5; 7 bases align to TRBD1. CDR3 length: 14 residues. Trimming removed 0 bases from V and 5 bases from J; junction bases left unmatched: 1. The germline V gene has CDR1 ENHRY and CDR2 SYGVKD. CDR3: CAISESTGDQPQHF. The CDR3 region has the DNA TGTGCCATCAGTGAGTCAACAGGGGATCAGCCCCAGCATTTT.

In its sample, this clonotype was seen a few times. This chain uses TRBV7-8 with TRBJ1-1; no definite D call. The CDR3 runs to 14 residues. In germline, CDR1 is SGHVS, CDR2 FQNEAQ. With 5 bases removed from V and 0 bases from J, the gap between germline ends came to 10 bases. CDR3 sequence reads: CASSGQPMNTEAFF. The CDR3 region has the DNA TGTGCCAGCAGCGGGCAGCCCATGAACACTGAAGCTTTCTTT. Complete variable domain (other parts from reference TRBV7-8 and TRBJ1-1): GAGVSQSPRYKVAKRGQDVALRCDPISGHVSLFWYQQALGQGPEFLTYFQNEAQLDKSGLPSDRFFAERPEGSVSTLKIQRTQQEDSAVYLCASSGQPMNTEAFFGQGTRLTVV.